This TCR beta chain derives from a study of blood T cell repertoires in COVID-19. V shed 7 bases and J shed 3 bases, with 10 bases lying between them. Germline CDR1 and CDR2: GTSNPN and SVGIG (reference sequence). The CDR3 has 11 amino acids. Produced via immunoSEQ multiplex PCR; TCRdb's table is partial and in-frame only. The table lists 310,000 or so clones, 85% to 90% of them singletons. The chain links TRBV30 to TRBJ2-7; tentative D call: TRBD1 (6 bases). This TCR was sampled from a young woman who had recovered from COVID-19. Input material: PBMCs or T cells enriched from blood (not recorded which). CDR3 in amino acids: CAFGQFYEQYF. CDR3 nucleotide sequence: TGTGCCTTCGGACAGTTCTACGAGCAGTACTTC.